The TCR beta chain described here comes from a study of human T cells and chemical hapten exposure. CDR3 length equals 16 residues. From germline, CDR1 is MGHRA and CDR2 YSYEKL. The ends lost 4 bases at V and 1 base at J; junction bases unmatched: 5. Specified time point: pre-sensitization, week 0. The treatment here: therapeutic diphenylcyclopropenone sensitization with weekly scalp DPC. This clonotype has at least ten counts. TCRdb re-called the RACE reads with MiXCR, one entry per CDR3 protein. The table shows 95,000 to 150,000 distinct CDR3 sequences, with approximately 15% occurring only once. The rearrangement links TRBV4-1 to TRBJ2-1; 9 nucleotides line up with TRBD1. The TCR comes from a woman aged 18-29 years with alopecia areata. Some clones in this sample may be carry-over from other donors' samples. Sample: whole blood, taken in connection with sensitization to the hapten diphenylcyclopropenone (DPC). The CDR3 coding sequence is TGCGCCAGCAGCCGAGACAGGGGGGGATCCTACAATGAGCAGTTCTTC. Protein sequence: CASSRDRGGSYNEQFF.